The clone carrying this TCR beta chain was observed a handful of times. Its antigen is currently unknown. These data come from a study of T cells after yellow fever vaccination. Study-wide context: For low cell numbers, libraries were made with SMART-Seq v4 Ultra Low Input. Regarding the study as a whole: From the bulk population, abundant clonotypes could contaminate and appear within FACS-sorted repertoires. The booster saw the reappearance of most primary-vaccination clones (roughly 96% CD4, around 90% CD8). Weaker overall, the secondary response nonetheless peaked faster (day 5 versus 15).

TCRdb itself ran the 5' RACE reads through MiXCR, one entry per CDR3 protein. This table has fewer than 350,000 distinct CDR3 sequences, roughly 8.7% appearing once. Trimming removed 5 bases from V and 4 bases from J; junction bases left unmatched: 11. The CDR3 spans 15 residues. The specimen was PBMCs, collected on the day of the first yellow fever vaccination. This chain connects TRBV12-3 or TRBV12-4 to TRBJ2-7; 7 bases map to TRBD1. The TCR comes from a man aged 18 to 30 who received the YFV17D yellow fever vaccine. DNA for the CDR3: TGTGCCAGCAGTAGGGACCCGGGACAGATATACGAGCAGTACTTC. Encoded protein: CASSRDPGQIYEQYF.